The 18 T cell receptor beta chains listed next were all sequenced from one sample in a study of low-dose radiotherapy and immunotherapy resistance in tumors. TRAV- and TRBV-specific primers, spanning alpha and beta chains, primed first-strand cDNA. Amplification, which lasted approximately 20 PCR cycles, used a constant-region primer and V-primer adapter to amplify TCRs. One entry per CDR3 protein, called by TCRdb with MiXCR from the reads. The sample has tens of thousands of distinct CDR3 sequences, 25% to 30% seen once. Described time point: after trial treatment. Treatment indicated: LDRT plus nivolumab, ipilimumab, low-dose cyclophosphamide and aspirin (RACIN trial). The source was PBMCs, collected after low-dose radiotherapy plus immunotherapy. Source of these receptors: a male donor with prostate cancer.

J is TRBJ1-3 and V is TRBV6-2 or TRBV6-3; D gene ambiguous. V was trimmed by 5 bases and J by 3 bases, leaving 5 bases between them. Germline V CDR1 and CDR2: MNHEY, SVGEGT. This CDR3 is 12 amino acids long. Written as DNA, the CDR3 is TGTGCCAGCAGTCCCTTTGGAAACACCATATATTTT. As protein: CASSPFGNTIYF.

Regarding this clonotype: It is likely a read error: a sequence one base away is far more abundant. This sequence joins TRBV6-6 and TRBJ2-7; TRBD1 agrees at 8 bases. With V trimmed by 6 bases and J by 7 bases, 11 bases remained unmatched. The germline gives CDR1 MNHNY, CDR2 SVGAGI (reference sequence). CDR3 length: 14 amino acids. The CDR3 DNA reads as TGTGCCAGCAGACCGGGACAGGAACAGGGTGAGCAGTACTTC. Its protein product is CASRPGQEQGEQYF.

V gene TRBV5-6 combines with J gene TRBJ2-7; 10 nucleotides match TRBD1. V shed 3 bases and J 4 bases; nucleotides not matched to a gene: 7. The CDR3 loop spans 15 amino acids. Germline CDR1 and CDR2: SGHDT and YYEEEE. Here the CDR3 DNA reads TGTGCCAGCAGCTGGGGGGACAGGGGACCTTACGAGCAGTACTTC. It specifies CASSWGDRGPYEQYF.

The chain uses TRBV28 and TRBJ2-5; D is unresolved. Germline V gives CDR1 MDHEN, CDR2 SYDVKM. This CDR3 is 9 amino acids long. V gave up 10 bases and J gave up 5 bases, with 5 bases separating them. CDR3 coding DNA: TGTGCCACCCGGGAGACCCAGTACTTC. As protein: CATRETQYF.

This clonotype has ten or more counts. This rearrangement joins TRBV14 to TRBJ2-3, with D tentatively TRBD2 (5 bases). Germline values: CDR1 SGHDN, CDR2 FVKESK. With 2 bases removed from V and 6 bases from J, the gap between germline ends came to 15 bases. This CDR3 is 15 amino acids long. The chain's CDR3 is CASSQRITPGDTQYF. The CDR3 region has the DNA TGTGCCAGCAGCCAAAGGATCACCCCGGGGGATACGCAGTATTTT.

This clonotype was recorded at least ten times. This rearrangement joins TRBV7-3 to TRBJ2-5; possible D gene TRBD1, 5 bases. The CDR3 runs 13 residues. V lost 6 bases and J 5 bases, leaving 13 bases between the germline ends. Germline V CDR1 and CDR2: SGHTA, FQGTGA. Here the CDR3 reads CASSRQFGETQYF. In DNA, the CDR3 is TGTGCCAGCAGTAGACAGTTTGGTGAGACCCAGTACTTC.

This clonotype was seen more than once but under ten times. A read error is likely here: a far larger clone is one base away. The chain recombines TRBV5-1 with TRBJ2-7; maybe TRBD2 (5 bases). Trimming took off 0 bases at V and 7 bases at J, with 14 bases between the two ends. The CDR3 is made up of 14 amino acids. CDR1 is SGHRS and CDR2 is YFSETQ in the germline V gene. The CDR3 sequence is CASSLELGGNEQYF. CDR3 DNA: TGCGCCAGCAGCTTGGAACTAGGAGGCAATGAGCAGTACTTC. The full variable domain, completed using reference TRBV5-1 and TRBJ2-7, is KAGVTQTPRYLIKTRGQQVTLSCSPISGHRSVSWYQQTPGQGLQFLFEYFSETQRNKGNFPGRFSGRQFSNSRSEMNVSTLELGDSALYLCASSLELGGNEQYFGPGTRLTVT.

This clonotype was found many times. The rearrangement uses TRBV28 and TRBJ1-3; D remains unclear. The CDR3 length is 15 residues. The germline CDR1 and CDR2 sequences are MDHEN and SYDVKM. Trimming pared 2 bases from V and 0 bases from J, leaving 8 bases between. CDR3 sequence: CASSLKLSSGNTIYF. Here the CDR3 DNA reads TGTGCCAGCAGTTTAAAACTGAGCTCTGGAAACACCATATATTTT.

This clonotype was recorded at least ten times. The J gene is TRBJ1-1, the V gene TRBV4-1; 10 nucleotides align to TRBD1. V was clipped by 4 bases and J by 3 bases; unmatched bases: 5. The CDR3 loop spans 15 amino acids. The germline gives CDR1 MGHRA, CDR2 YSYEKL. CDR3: CASSRGTGADTEAFF. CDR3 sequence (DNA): TGCGCCAGCAGCCGAGGGACAGGGGCGGACACTGAAGCTTTCTTT.

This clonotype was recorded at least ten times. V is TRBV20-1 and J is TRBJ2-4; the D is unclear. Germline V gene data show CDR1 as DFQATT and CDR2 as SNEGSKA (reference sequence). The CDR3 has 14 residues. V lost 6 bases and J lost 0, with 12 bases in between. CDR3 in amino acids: CSAIGLLAKNIQYF. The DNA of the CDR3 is TGCAGTGCAATCGGTTTACTAGCCAAAAACATTCAGTACTTC.

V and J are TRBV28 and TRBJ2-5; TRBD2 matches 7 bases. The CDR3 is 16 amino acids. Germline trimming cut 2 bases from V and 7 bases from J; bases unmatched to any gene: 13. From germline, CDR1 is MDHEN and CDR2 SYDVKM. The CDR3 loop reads CASSLAPNLSSGTQYF. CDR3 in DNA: TGTGCCAGCAGTTTAGCTCCTAATTTGTCTAGCGGGACCCAGTACTTC. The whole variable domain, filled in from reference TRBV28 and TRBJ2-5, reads DVKVTQSSRYLVKRTGEKVFLECVQDMDHENMFWYRQDPGLGLRLIYFSYDVKMKEKGDIPEGYSVSREKKERFSLILESASTNQTSMYLCASSLAPNLSSGTQYFGPGTRLLVL.

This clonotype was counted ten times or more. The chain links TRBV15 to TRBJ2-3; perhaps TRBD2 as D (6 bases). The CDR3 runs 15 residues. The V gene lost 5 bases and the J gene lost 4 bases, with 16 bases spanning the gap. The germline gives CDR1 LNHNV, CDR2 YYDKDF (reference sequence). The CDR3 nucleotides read TGTGCCACCAGCCCAGGGCGGGGCTCTGCAGATACGCAGTATTTT. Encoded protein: CATSPGRGSADTQYF.

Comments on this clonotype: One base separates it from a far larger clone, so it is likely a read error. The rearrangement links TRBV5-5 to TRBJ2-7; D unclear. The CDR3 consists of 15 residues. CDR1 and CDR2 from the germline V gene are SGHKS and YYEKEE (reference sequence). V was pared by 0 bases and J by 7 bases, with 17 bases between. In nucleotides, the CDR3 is TGTGCCAGCAGCTTGGATCTAGTTGAGTACAATGAGCAGTACTTC. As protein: CASSLDLVEYNEQYF.

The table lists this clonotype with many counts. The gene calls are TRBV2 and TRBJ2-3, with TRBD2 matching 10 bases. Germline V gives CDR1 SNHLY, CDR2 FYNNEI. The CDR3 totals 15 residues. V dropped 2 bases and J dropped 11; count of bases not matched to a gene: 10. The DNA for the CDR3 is TGTGCCAGCAGTGAACTAGCGGGGGCCCCCAGGGTGCAGTATTTT. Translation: CASSELAGAPRVQYF.

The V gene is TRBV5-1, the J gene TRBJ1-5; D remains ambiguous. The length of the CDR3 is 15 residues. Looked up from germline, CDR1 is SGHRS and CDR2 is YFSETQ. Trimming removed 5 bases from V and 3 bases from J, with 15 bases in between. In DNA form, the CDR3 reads TGCGCCAGCAGAACCGGCCCGGACCTCAATCAGCCCCAGCATTTT. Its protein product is CASRTGPDLNQPQHF.

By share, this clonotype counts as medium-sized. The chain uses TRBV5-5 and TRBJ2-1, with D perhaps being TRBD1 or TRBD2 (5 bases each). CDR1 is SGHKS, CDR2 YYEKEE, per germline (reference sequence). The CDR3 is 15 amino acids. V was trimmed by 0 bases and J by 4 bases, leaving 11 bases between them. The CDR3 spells CASSLGPGLYNEQFF. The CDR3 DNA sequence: TGTGCCAGCAGCTTGGGTCCGGGGCTGTACAATGAGCAGTTCTTC.

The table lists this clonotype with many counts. The CDR3 DNA reads as TGTGCCAGCAGTCCAGGGACTCGACAAGAGACCCAGTACTTC. Translation: CASSPGTRQETQYF. V and J are TRBV6-2 or TRBV6-3 and TRBJ2-5; possibly TRBD2 for D (6 bases). The CDR3 spans 14 residues. Germline V gives CDR1 MNHEY, CDR2 SVGEGT. Deletions cut 5 bases from V and 2 bases from J, with 12 bases between.

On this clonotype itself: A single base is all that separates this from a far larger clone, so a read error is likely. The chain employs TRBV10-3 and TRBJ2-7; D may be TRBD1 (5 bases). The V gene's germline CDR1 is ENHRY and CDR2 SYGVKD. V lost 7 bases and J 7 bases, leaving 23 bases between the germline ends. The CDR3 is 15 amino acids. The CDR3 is CAINGRAGLINEQYF. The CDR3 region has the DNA TGTGCCATCAACGGTAGGGCAGGGCTAATTAATGAGCAGTACTTC.